The next 17 T cell receptor beta chains were all read from a single sample in a study of regulatory T cells in long-lasting Graves disease. Time point described: newly diagnosed GD, antithyroid drugs for less than 3 months. PBMC RNA served as the TCR library source. Sequencing libraries for TCR beta were prepared with iRepertoire HTBI primers and Arm-PCR of CDR3 regions. Via MiXCR, TCRdb re-called the multiplex PCR reads, giving one row per CDR3 protein. Of more than 450,000 distinct CDR3 sequences in the sample, more than 10% were seen once. This same sample was also part of a study on T cells in Graves' hyperthyroidism and ophthalmopathy.

The specimen was peripheral blood mononuclear cells (PBMCs), collected at new diagnosis, from a patient treated with antithyroid drugs. These receptors originate from a young woman with Graves disease.

This clonotype showed up just a few times. V gene TRBV30 combines with J gene TRBJ1-4; the D is unclear. The germline CDR1 and CDR2 sequences are GTSNPN and SVGIG (reference sequence). This CDR3 spans 16 amino acids. Trimming removed 2 bases from V and 1 base from J, with 14 bases in between. The CDR3 DNA is TGTGCCTGGAGTTTCTGGGGAACCGAAACTAATGAAAAACTGTTTTTT. It codes for CAWSFWGTETNEKLFF.

This clonotype has a count of ten or more. The chain uses TRBV28 and TRBJ1-5, with 9 bases aligning to TRBD1. Germline V CDR1 and CDR2: MDHEN, SYDVKM. V was clipped by 8 bases and J by 6 bases; unmatched bases: 8. The CDR3 is 14 residues long. CDR3 bases: TGTGCCAGCTGGGACAGGGCTACCGTTCAGCCCCAGCATTTT. It encodes CASWDRATVQPQHF.

This clonotype appeared a few times. CDR3 residues: CSAREKGTNLQEAFF. The CDR3 DNA is TGCAGTGCTAGAGAAAAAGGGACAAACCTACAGGAGGCTTTCTTT. V gene TRBV20-1 combines with J gene TRBJ1-1; D is perhaps TRBD1 (6 bases). Germline V CDR1 and CDR2: DFQATT, SNEGSKA (reference sequence). The CDR3 has 15 residues. V was shortened by 0 bases and J by 11 bases, with 22 bases between the two germline ends.

Only a few counts were recorded for this clonotype. This chain joins TRBV9 and TRBJ2-2; 7 positions match TRBD1. The CDR3 totals 16 residues. Germline V gene data show CDR1 as SGDLS and CDR2 as YYNGEE. Trimming at V came to 4 bases and at J to 0 bases, leaving 6 bases not matched to a gene. CDR3 sequence: CASSPLGTANTGELFF. DNA of the CDR3: TGTGCCAGCAGCCCATTGGGGACAGCGAACACCGGGGAGCTGTTTTTT.

This clonotype was seen more than once but under ten times. The CDR3 reads CATRIQGEGSYEQYF. The CDR3 DNA sequence: TGTGCCACCAGGATACAGGGAGAAGGCTCCTACGAGCAGTACTTC. The chain couples TRBV24-1 to TRBJ2-7; a weak D match, TRBD1 (6 bases). CDR3 size: 15 residues. The germline V gene has CDR1 KGHDR and CDR2 SFDVKD. V was trimmed by 7 bases and J by 0 bases, leaving 15 bases between them.

J is TRBJ2-3 and V is TRBV7-9; 7 bases match TRBD2. Germline trimming cut 5 bases from V and 10 bases from J; bases unmatched to any gene: 9. Germline CDR1 is SEHNR and CDR2 is FQNEAQ (reference sequence). CDR3 length: 13 amino acids. DNA for the CDR3: TGTGCCAGCAGCGCCAAAGCGGGACTCCCGCAGTATTTT. Its protein product is CASSAKAGLPQYF.

This clonotype was observed at least ten times. V and J are TRBV2 and TRBJ1-1; the match to TRBD1 covers 7 bases. CDR1 and CDR2 (germline): SNHLY, FYNNEI. Trimming removed 5 bases from V and 7 bases from J; junction bases left unmatched: 10. The CDR3 has 14 residues. For the CDR3, the DNA is TGTGCCAGCAGTCAAAATTCCGGGACAGTTGAAGCTTTCTTT. Translation: CASSQNSGTVEAFF.

This clonotype occurred many times. The chain joins TRBV15 to TRBJ1-1; no clear D gene. CDR3 length equals 14 residues. V was trimmed by 2 bases and J by 0 bases, leaving 7 bases between them. Germline CDR1 LNHNV, CDR2 YYDKDF (reference sequence). The DNA for the CDR3 is TGTGCCACCAGCAGACAGTTATTGAACACTGAAGCTTTCTTT. Translation: CATSRQLLNTEAFF.

The V call is TRBV10-2, the J call TRBJ2-7; TRBD1 matches at 12 bases. This CDR3 has 15 residues. Trimming at V came to 3 bases and at J to 7 bases, leaving 7 bases not matched to a gene. The V gene's germline CDR1 is WSHSY and CDR2 SAAADI. The CDR3 spells CASSEPGQGAGEQYF. The DNA of the CDR3 is TGCGCCAGCAGTGAACCGGGACAGGGGGCGGGGGAGCAGTACTTC.

This clonotype was detected ten times or more. This chain connects TRBV11-2 to TRBJ2-5; a weak D match, TRBD1 (7 bases). V was trimmed by 1 base and J by 1 base, leaving 13 bases between them. Germline V gives CDR1 SGHAT, CDR2 FQNNGV. This CDR3 contains 16 residues. The DNA of the CDR3 is TGTGCCAGCAGCTTAGGCGGGACAGACTTCCAAGAGACCCAGTACTTC. It is translated as CASSLGGTDFQETQYF.

The rearrangement links TRBV7-9 to TRBJ1-2; tentatively, D is TRBD1 (6 bases). The CDR3 length is 15 residues. The V gene lost 7 bases and the J gene lost 5 bases, with 20 bases spanning the gap. Germline V lookup: CDR1 SEHNR, CDR2 FQNEAQ (reference sequence). The CDR3 loop reads CASTLSGGAAYGYTF. CDR3 sequence (DNA): TGTGCCAGCACGTTATCCGGGGGGGCGGCGTATGGCTACACCTTC. The whole variable domain, remainder taken from reference TRBV7-9 and TRBJ1-2, is DTGVSQNPRHKITKRGQNVTFRCDPISEHNRLYWYRQTLGQGPEFLTYFQNEAQLEKSRLLSDRFSAERPKGSFSTLEIQRTEQGDSAMYLCASTLSGGAAYGYTFGSGTRLTVV.

At least ten counts were recorded for this clonotype. The chain couples TRBV11-3 to TRBJ2-1, with 7 bases matching TRBD2. The CDR3 contains 19 residues. V shed 0 bases, J shed 0 bases, and the junction held 11 bases outside the gene matches. Germline CDR1 SGHNT, CDR2 YENEEA. The CDR3 is CASSLEGLAARPSYNEQFF. The CDR3 DNA reads as TGTGCCAGCAGCTTAGAGGGGCTAGCGGCGAGACCCTCCTACAATGAGCAGTTCTTC.

The V gene is TRBV7-9, the J gene TRBJ2-7; 8 bases are a match to TRBD1. Germline CDR1 reads SEHNR; CDR2 reads FQNEAQ (reference sequence). The CDR3 runs 14 residues. With V trimmed by 5 bases and J by 5 bases, 8 bases remained unmatched. DNA of the CDR3: TGTGCCAGCAGCCCCCCGGACAGGGACCACGAGCAGTACTTC. Its protein product is CASSPPDRDHEQYF.

This clonotype was found many times. The chain carries TRBV6-5 and TRBJ1-1; weak D call: TRBD1 (6 bases). Trimming removed 6 bases at V and 4 bases at J, with 12 bases between. CDR1 and CDR2 (germline): MNHEY, SVGAGI. The CDR3 is made up of 13 amino acids. CDR3 coding DNA: TGTGCCAGCAGGTACCAGGGGCCCACTGAAGCTTTCTTT. As protein: CASRYQGPTEAFF.

This clonotype occurred many times. The chain links TRBV20-1 to TRBJ2-7; 8 bases fit TRBD1. The J segment lost 10 bases and the V segment lost 0 bases, leaving 8 bases of the junction unmatched. CDR1 is DFQATT and CDR2 is SNEGSKA in the germline V gene (reference sequence). This CDR3 is built from 13 residues. The CDR3 sequence is CSAREWRQGFQYF. The CDR3 region has the DNA TGCAGTGCTAGAGAATGGAGACAGGGGTTTCAGTACTTC.

This clonotype occurred many times. V and J are TRBV20-1 and TRBJ1-2; TRBD1 matches at 9 bases. CDR1 and CDR2 from the germline V gene are DFQATT and SNEGSKA (reference sequence). This CDR3 has 12 residues. Trimming cost V 4 bases and J 8 bases; bases outside gene matches: 5. In DNA, the CDR3 is TGCAGTGCTACCGACAGGGGGACCGGCTACACCTTC. This codes for CSATDRGTGYTF.

This clonotype occurred a few times. This sequence joins TRBV28 and TRBJ2-1; TRBD2 agrees at 10 bases. Germline V gene sequence: CDR1 MDHEN, CDR2 SYDVKM. The CDR3 has 16 amino acids. V lost 7 bases, J lost 10 bases, and 16 bases stayed unmatched. The CDR3 reads CASTVLGASGRSEQFF. The CDR3 DNA reads as TGTGCCAGCACCGTCCTTGGTGCTAGCGGGAGATCCGAGCAGTTCTTC.